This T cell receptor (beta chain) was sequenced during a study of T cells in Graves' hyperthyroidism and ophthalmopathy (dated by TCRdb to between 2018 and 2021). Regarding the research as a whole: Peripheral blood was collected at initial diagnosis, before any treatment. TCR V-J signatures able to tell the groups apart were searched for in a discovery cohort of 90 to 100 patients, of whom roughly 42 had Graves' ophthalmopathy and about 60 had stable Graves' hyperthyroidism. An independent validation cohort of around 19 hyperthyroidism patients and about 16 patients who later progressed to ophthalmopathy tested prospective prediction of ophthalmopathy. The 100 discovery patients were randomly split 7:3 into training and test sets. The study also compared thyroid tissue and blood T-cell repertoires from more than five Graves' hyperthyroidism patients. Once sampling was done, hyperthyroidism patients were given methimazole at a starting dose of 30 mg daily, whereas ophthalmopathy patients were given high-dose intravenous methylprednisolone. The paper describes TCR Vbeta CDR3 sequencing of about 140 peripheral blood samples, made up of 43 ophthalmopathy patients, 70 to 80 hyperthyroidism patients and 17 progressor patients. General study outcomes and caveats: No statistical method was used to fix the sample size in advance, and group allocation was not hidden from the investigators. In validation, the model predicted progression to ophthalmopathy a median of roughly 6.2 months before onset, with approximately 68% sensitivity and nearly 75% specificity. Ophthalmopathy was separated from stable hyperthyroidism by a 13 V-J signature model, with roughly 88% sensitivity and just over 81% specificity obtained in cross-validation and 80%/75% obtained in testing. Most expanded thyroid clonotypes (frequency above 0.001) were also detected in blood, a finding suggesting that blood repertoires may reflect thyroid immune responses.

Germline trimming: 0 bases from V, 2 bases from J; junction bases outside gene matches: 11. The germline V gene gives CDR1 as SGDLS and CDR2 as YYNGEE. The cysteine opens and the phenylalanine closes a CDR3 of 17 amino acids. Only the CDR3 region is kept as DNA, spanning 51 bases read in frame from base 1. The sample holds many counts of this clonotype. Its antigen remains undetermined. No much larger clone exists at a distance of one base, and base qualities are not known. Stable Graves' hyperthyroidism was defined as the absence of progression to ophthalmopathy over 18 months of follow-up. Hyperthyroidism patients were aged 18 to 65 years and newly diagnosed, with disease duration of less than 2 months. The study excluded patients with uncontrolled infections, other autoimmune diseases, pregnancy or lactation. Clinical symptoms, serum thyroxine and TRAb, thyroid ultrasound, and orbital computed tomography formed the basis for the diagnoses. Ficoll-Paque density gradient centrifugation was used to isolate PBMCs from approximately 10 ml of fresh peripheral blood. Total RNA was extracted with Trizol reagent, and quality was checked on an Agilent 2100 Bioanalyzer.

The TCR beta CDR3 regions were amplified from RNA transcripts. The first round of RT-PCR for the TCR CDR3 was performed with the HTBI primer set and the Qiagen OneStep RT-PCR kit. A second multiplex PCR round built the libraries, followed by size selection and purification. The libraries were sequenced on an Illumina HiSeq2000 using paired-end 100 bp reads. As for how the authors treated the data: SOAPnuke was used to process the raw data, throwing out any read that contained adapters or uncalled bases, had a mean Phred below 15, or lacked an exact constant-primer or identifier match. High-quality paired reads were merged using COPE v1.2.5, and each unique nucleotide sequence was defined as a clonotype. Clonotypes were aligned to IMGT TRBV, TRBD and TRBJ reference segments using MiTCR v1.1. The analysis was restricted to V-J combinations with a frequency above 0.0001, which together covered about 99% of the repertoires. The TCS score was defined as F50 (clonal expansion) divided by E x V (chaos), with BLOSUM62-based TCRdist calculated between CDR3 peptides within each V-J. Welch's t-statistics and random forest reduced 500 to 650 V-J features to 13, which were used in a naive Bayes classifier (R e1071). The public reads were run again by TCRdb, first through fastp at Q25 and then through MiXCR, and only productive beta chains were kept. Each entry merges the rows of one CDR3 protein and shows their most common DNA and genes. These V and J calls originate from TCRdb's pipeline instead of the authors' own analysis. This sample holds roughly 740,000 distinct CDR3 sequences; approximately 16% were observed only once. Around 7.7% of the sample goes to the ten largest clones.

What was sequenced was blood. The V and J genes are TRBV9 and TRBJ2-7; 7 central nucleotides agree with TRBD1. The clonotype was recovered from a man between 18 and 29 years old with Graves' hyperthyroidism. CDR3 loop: CASSVASSDRFTYEQYF. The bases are TGTGCCAGCAGCGTAGCCTCTTCGGACAGGTTTACCTACGAGCAGTACTTC.